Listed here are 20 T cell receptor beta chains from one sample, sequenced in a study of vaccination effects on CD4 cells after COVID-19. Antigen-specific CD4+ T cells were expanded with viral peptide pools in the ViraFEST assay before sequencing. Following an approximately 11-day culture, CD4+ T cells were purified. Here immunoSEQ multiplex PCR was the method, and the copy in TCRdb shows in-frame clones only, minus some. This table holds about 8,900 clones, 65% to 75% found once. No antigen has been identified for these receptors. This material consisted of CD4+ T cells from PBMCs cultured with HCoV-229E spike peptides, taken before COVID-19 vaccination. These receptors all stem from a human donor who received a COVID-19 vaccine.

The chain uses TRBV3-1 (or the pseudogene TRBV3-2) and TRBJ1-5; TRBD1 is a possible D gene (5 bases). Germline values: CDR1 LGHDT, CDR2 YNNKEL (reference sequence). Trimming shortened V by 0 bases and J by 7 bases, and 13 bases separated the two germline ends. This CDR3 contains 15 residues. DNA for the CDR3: TGTGCCAGCAGCCAAGACACCCAGGGTGGCCAGCCCCAGCATTTT. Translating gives CASSQDTQGGQPQHF.

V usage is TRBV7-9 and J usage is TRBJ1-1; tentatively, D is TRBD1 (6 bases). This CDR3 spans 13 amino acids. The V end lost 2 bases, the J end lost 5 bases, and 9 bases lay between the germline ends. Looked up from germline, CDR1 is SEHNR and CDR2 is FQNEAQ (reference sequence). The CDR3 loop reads CASSLQQGTEAFF. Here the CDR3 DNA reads TGTGCCAGCAGCTTACAGCAGGGGACTGAAGCTTTCTTT.

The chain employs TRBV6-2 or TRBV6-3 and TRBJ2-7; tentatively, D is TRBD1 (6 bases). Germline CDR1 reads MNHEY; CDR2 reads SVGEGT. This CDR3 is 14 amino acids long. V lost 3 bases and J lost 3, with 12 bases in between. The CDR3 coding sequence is TGTGCCAGCAGTTATCCAGGACAGAGCTACGAGCAGTACTTC. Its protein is CASSYPGQSYEQYF.

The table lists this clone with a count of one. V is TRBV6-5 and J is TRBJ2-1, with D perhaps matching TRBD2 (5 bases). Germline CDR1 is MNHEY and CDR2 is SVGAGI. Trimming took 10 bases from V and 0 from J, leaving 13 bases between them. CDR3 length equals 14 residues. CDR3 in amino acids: CAISAADSYNEQFF. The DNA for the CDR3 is TGTGCCATCTCAGCGGCAGACTCCTACAATGAGCAGTTCTTC.

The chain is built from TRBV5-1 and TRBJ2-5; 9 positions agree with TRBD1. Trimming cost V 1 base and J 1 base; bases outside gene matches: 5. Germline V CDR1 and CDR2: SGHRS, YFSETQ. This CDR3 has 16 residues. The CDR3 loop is CASSLWGQGRQETQYF. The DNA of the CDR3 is TGCGCCAGCAGCTTGTGGGGACAGGGTCGCCAAGAGACCCAGTACTTC.

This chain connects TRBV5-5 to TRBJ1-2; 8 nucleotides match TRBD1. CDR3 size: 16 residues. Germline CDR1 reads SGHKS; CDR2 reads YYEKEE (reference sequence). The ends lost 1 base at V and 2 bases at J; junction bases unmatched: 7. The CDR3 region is CASSLQWGQENYGYTF. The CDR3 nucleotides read TGTGCCAGCAGCTTGCAGTGGGGACAGGAAAACTATGGCTACACCTTC. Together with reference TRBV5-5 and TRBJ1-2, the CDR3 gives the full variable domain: DAGVTQSPTHLIKTRGQQVTLRCSPISGHKSVSWYQQVLGQGPQFIFQYYEKEERGRGNFPDRFSARQFPNYSSELNVNALLLGDSALYLCASSLQWGQENYGYTFGSGTRLTVV.

In nucleotides, the CDR3 is TGTGCCAGCTCACCCGGGACAGATCTTGAAGCTTTCTTT. Its protein product is CASSPGTDLEAFF. The chain uses TRBV18 and TRBJ1-1; 7 bases map to TRBD1. From germline, CDR1 is KGHSH and CDR2 LQKENI. V trimming: 3 bases; J trimming: 7 bases; junction bases outside the gene matches: 5. The CDR3 sequence is 13 residues long.

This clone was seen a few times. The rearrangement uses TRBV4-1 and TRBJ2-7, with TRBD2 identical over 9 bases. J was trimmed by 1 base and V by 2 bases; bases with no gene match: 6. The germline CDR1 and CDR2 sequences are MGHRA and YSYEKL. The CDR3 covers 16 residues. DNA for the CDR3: TGCGCCAGCAGCCAACCCACTAGCGGGCTATCCTACGAGCAGTACTTC. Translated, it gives CASSQPTSGLSYEQYF.

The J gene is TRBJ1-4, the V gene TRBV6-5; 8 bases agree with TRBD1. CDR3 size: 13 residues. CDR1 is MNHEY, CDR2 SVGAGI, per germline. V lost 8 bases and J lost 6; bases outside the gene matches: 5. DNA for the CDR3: TGTGCCAGCTTACAGGGGGTGGATGAAAAACTGTTTTTT. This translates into CASLQGVDEKLFF.

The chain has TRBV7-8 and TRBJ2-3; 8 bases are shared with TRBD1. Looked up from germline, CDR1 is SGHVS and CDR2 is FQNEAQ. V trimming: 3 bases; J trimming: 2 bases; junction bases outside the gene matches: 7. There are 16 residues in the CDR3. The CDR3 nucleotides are TGTGCCAGCAGCTTGACAGGGGACCTATTCACAGATACGCAGTATTTT. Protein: CASSLTGDLFTDTQYF.

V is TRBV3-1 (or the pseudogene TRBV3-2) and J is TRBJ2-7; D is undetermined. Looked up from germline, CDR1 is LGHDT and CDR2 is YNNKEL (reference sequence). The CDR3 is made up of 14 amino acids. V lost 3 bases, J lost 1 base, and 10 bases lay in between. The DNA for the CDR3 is TGTGCCAGCAGCCATCCACAAGGGTCCTACGAGCAGTACTTC. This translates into CASSHPQGSYEQYF.

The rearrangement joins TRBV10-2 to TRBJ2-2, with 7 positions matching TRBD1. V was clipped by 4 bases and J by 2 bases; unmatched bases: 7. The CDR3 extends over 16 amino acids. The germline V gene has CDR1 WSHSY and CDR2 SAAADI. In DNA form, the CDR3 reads TGCGCCAGCAGTGGACTGGGACAGCAAAACACCGGGGAGCTGTTTTTT. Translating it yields CASSGLGQQNTGELFF.

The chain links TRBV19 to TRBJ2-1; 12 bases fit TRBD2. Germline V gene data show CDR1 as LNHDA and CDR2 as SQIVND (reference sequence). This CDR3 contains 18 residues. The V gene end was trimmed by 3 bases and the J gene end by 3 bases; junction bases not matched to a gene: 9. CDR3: CASSISLTSGGLYNEQFF. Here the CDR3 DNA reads TGTGCCAGTAGTATCTCGTTGACTAGCGGGGGCCTCTACAATGAGCAGTTCTTC.

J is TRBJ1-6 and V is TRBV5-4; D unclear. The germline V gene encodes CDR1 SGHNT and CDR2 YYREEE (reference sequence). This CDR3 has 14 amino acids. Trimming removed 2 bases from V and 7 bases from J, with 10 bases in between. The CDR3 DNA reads TGTGCCAGCAGCTTTGACCCGGGGAATTCACCCCTCCACTTT. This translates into CASSFDPGNSPLHF.

The DNA for the CDR3 is TGTGCCAGCAGTTACAGGAGCTCTGGAAACACCATATATTTT. The encoded protein is CASSYRSSGNTIYF. The chain has TRBV6-5 and TRBJ1-3; D call uncertain. There are 14 residues in the CDR3. Trimming removed 2 bases at V and 0 bases at J, with 5 bases between. Germline CDR1 and CDR2: MNHEY and SVGAGI.

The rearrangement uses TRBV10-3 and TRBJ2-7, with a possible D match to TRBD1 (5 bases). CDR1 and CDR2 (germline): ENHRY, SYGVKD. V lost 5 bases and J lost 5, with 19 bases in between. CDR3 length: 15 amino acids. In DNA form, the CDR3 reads TGTGCCATCAGTTCACAGGATGTCGGCTACGACGAGCAGTACTTC. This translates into CAISSQDVGYDEQYF.

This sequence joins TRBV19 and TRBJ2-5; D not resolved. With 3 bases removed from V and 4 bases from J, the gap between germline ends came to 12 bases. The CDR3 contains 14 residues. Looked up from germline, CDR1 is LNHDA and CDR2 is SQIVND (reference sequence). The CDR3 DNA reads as TGTGCCAGTAGTATTGAAGGGTGGGGAGAGACCCAGTACTTC. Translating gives CASSIEGWGETQYF.

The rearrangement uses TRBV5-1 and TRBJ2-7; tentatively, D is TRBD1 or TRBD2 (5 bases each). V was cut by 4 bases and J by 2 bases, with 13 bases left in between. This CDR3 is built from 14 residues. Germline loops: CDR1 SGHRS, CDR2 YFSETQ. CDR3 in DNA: TGCGCCAGCAGCCCGAGGACGGGGCCCTACGAGCAGTACTTC. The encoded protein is CASSPRTGPYEQYF.

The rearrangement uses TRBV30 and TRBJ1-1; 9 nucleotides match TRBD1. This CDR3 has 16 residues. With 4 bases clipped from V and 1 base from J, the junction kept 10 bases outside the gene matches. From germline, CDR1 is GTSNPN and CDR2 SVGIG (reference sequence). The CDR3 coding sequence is TGTGCCTGGAACGAAAATCTGACAGGGGGGAACACTGAAGCTTTCTTT. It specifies CAWNENLTGGNTEAFF.

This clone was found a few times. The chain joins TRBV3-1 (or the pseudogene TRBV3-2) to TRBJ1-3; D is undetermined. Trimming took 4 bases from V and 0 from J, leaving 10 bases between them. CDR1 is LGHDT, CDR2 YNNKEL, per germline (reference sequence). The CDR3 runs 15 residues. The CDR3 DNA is TGTGCCAGCAGCCCCCGACCAAGCTCTGGAAACACCATATATTTT. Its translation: CASSPRPSSGNTIYF.